Sequencing of this T cell receptor beta chain was carried out in a study of T cells in Graves' hyperthyroidism and ophthalmopathy. RNA transcripts provided the source from which TCR beta CDR3 regions were amplified. During a first-round RT-PCR of the TCR CDR3, the HTBI primer set was used. TCRdb reanalysed the multiplex PCR reads using MiXCR and keeps one entry per CDR3 protein. The table has about 620,000 distinct CDR3 sequences, around 16% seen once. Germline V CDR1 and CDR2: MGHRA, YSYEKL. CDR3 length equals 16 residues. The V and J ends lost 0 bases and 5 bases respectively, with 15 bases between them. These patients, aged 18 to 65, had recently diagnosed hyperthyroidism lasting under 2 months. This clonotype was seen a handful of times.

The sequence was obtained from a woman in her 30s with Graves' hyperthyroidism. The chain combines TRBV4-1 with TRBJ2-3; a weak D match, TRBD2 (6 bases). Source material: blood. The CDR3 sequence is CASSQEAMRDGDTQYF. CDR3 bases: TGCGCCAGCAGCCAAGAGGCGATGCGGGATGGAGATACGCAGTATTTT.